These 13 T cell receptor beta chains originate from one sample sequenced in a study of cytomegalovirus exposure and HLA in healthy donors. Researchers ran the PCR with 60 Vbeta and 13 Jbeta primers. This table comes from immunoSEQ multiplex PCR, and its TCRdb copy is limited to in-frame clones, with some not included. The sample lists 50,000 or so clones, less than 70% occurring once. The sample comprised PBMCs. These receptors were taken from a human donor in good health.

The CDR3, as DNA: TGTGCCAACGGAGAGGGACGGGGGAATTCACCCCTCCACTTT. Translating it yields CANGEGRGNSPLHF. This chain joins TRBV7-2 and TRBJ1-6, with a tentative D call TRBD1 (5 bases). Germline CDR1 and CDR2: SGHTA and FQGNSA. The CDR3 has 14 amino acids. Trimming stripped 10 bases from V and 7 bases from J, with 17 bases between.

The gene calls are TRBV18 and TRBJ1-4; D gene unclear. CDR1 and CDR2 (germline): KGHSH, LQKENI. Deletions cut 6 bases from V and 0 bases from J, with 8 bases between. The CDR3 has 14 residues. CDR3 region: CASSESSTNEKLFF. CDR3 in DNA: TGTGCCAGCTCCGAGTCCTCAACTAATGAAAAACTGTTTTTT. The full variable domain, completed using reference TRBV18 and TRBJ1-4, is NAGVMQNPRHLVRRRGQEARLRCSPMKGHSHVYWYRQLPEEGLKFMVYLQKENIIDESGMPKERFSAEFPKEGPSILRIQQVVRGDSAAYFCASSESSTNEKLFFGSGTQLSVL.

V is TRBV5-1 and J is TRBJ2-1; 10 positions match TRBD1. Germline loops: CDR1 SGHRS, CDR2 YFSETQ. J gave up 5 bases and V 5 bases, and 7 bases lay outside the gene matches. CDR3 length: 15 amino acids. The chain's CDR3 is CASRGGGTGDNEQFF. CDR3 nucleotides: TGCGCCAGCAGGGGGGGCGGGACAGGGGACAATGAGCAGTTCTTC.

The rearrangement joins TRBV15 to TRBJ1-1; no clear D. The CDR3 extends over 14 amino acids. V was pared by 5 bases and J by 7 bases, with 17 bases between. The germline V gene encodes CDR1 LNHNV and CDR2 YYDKDF (reference sequence). CDR3 loop: CATSPGGYENEAFF. CDR3 nucleotides: TGTGCCACCAGCCCAGGCGGGTACGAGAATGAAGCTTTCTTT.

The CDR3 region has the DNA TGTGCCAGCTCACCATACGCGGGGGCCCTCGTGGGGAATGAGCAGTTCTTC. As protein: CASSPYAGALVGNEQFF. The rearrangement links TRBV18 to TRBJ2-1; maybe TRBD2 (7 bases). The CDR3 sequence is 17 residues long. Trimming shortened V by 2 bases and J by 7 bases, and 21 bases separated the two germline ends. CDR1 is KGHSH, CDR2 LQKENI, per germline.

This clone was counted a single time. One end of the junction does not line up with germline, which may come from a read error. The V and J genes are TRBV7-9 and TRBJ1-2; no reliable D call. CDR3 length: 12 residues. CDR1 SEHNR and CDR2 FQNEAQ come from the germline V gene (reference sequence). The CDR3 DNA reads as TGTTCCAGCAGCATCATCGGTTCCGCCGAGGCCTTC. Translated: CSSSIIGSAEAF.

This chain uses TRBV11-2 with TRBJ2-5, with D uncertain. V lost 0 bases to trimming and J lost 2 bases, with 7 bases between them. CDR3 length: 14 residues. Germline V lookup: CDR1 SGHAT, CDR2 FQNNGV. CDR3: CASSLERLQETQYF. Written as DNA, the CDR3 is TGTGCCAGCAGCTTAGAGAGGTTGCAAGAGACCCAGTACTTC.

This clone was observed a few times. The rearrangement uses TRBV7-9 and TRBJ1-2, with D possibly TRBD1 on 5 matching bases. CDR1 and CDR2 from the germline V gene are SEHNR and FQNEAQ (reference sequence). This CDR3 is 14 amino acids long. V lost 1 base and J 0 bases, leaving 6 bases between the germline ends. The CDR3 loop reads CASSLGQTNYGYTF. CDR3 sequence (DNA): TGTGCCAGCAGCTTAGGACAGACTAACTATGGCTACACCTTC. The whole variable domain, remainder taken from reference TRBV7-9 and TRBJ1-2, is DTGVSQNPRHKITKRGQNVTFRCDPISEHNRLYWYRQTLGQGPEFLTYFQNEAQLEKSRLLSDRFSAERPKGSFSTLEIQRTEQGDSAMYLCASSLGQTNYGYTFGSGTRLTVV.

The rearrangement joins TRBV5-1 to TRBJ1-2; tentative D call: TRBD1 (5 bases). Per the germline V gene, CDR1 is SGHRS and CDR2 is YFSETQ. Trimming shortened V by 5 bases and J by 7 bases, and 15 bases separated the two germline ends. CDR3 length: 13 amino acids. The DNA of the CDR3 is TGCGCCAGCAGGGGAGGGACTTTGAGTGGCTACACCTTC. Translated: CASRGGTLSGYTF.

This clone qualifies as medium-sized (0.01 to 0.1%). The chain recombines TRBV6-5 with TRBJ2-7, with TRBD1 as a possible D gene (6 bases). Germline lookup yields CDR1 MNHEY and CDR2 SVGAGI. The CDR3 is made up of 15 amino acids. V was shortened by 4 bases and J by 1 base, with 14 bases between the two germline ends. The CDR3 nucleotides are TGTGCCAGCAGTTTCACCCAAACAGGGTCCTACGAGCAGTACTTC. Protein sequence: CASSFTQTGSYEQYF.

The chain employs TRBV11-1 and TRBJ2-2; D might be TRBD2 (6 bases). The CDR3 has 14 residues. The V and J ends lost 10 bases and 6 bases respectively, with 18 bases between them. Germline V gene data show CDR1 as SGHAT and CDR2 as FQDESV (reference sequence). As DNA, the CDR3 is TGTGCCACCTCACCCGGAGGGGAGGCCGGGGAGCTGTTTTTT. It codes for CATSPGGEAGELFF.

This clone was counted only a few times. The rearrangement links TRBV2 to TRBJ2-6, with unresolved D. Germline CDR1 and CDR2: SNHLY and FYNNEI. Trimming cost V 11 bases and J 0 bases, with 8 bases left between them. The CDR3 runs 13 residues. This CDR3 reads CAEKSSGANVLTF. For the CDR3, the DNA is TGTGCCGAGAAGAGCTCTGGGGCCAACGTCCTGACTTTC.

This clone has more than one count but fewer than ten. The rearrangement links TRBV6-5 to TRBJ1-1; D possibly corresponds to TRBD1 (5 bases). There are 16 residues in the CDR3. Germline CDR1 reads MNHEY; CDR2 reads SVGAGI. V lost 3 bases to trimming and J lost 4 bases, with 18 bases between them. The CDR3 DNA reads as TGTGCCAGCAGTTATTCCGGTAGGGGCTTGTTCACTGAAGCTTTCTTT. This codes for CASSYSGRGLFTEAFF.